Here is one TCR beta chain with its context. The data were produced by immunoSEQ multiplex PCR, yet TCRdb's version contains in-frame clones alone and is incomplete. The sample lists 35,000 to 45,000 clones, about 91% seen once, with under 10% in the top ten. Germline V gives CDR1 LNHNV, CDR2 YYDKDF (reference sequence). This CDR3 comprises 12 residues. V was clipped by 5 bases and J by 10 bases, with 12 bases between them. The sample is drawn from a study of T cell changes during pregnancy in multiple sclerosis. This specimen consisted of CD8+ T cells from peripheral blood mononuclear cells, obtained before pregnancy. The sequence derives from a female donor with multiple sclerosis, enrolled in a pregnancy study. The chain has TRBV15 and TRBJ2-1, with D possibly TRBD2 on 6 matching bases. CDR3 residues: CATSGRWGEQFF. In nucleotides, the CDR3 is TGTGCCACCAGCGGGAGGTGGGGGGAGCAGTTCTTC.